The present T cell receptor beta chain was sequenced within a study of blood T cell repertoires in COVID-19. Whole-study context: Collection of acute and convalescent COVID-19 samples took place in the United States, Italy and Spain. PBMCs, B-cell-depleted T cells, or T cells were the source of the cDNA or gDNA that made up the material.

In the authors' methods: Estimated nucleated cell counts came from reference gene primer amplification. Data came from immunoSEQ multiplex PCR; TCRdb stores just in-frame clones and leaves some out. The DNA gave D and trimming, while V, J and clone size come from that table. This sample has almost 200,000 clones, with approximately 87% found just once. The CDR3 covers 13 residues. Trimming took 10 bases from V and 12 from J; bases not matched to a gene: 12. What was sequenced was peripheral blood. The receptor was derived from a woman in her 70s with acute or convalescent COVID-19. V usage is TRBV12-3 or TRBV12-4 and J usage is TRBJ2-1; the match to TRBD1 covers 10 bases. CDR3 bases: TGTGCCACCGACAGGGGGCTCGAACCCTCGCAGTTCTTC. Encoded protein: CATDRGLEPSQFF.